The 10 T cell receptor beta chains in this list originate from one sample, sequenced in a study of molecular identifiers for immune sequencing clone quantification. In TCRdb, the PCR reads were re-called with MiXCR into one record per CDR3 protein. The sample comprises approximately 500,000 distinct CDR3 sequences, about a fifth of which are singletons, and 0.65% to 0.95% rests with the top ten. Sample: naive CD8+ T cells from blood, with Jurkat cell RNA spiked in. Documented subset: FACS-sorted CD8+CD4-CCR7+CD45RA+ naive T cells. The source of these receptors is a human donor in good health. Some libraries in this study had Jurkat cell RNA spiked in.

This clonotype has more than one count but fewer than ten. This chain connects TRBV10-2 to TRBJ2-3, with TRBD2 identical over 12 bases. The CDR3 spans 14 residues. Germline CDR1 is WSHSY and CDR2 is SAAADI. J gave up 5 bases and V 8 bases, and 5 bases lay outside the gene matches. The CDR3 sequence: CASWGGLAGDTQYF. The DNA for the CDR3 is TGCGCCAGCTGGGGGGGACTAGCGGGAGATACGCAGTATTTT.

Comments on this clonotype: This may stem from a read error, because a much larger clone lies one nucleotide away. The CDR3 nucleotides read TGTGCCATTAGTCAAAGGGGGCAGGACGAGCAGTACTTC. As protein: CAISQRGQDEQYF. V usage is TRBV28 and J usage is TRBJ2-7; TRBD1 agrees at 7 bases. CDR1 MDHEN and CDR2 SYDVKM come from the germline V gene. This CDR3 region has 13 residues. Germline trimming cut 10 bases from V and 5 bases from J; bases unmatched to any gene: 11.

This clonotype was detected only a few times. The chain couples TRBV27 to TRBJ2-5; D not resolved. The germline V and J ends were trimmed by 6 bases and 3 bases, with 17 bases remaining between them. CDR3 length equals 15 residues. Germline V CDR1 and CDR2: MNHEY, SMNVEV (reference sequence). The CDR3 region has the DNA TGTGCCAGCAGCCACATTGGTGGGTTAGAAGAGACCCAGTACTTC. Amino acids: CASSHIGGLEETQYF.

In this sample, this clonotype turned up a few times. This sequence joins TRBV21-1 and TRBJ2-5; TRBD2 is the table's D call and was not checked against the DNA. TRBV21-1 is given as a pseudogene. The CDR3 runs to 18 residues. The chain's CDR3 is CASSKRFSRPSGKGTQYF. For the CDR3, the DNA is TGTGCCAGCAGCAAGCGCTTCTCGAGGCCTAGCGGGAAGGGGACCCAGTACTTC.

In regard to this clonotype: It may be a read error: a sequence one base away is much more abundant. J is TRBJ2-2 and V is TRBV7-2, with 13 bases that match TRBD2. CDR1 is SGHTA, CDR2 FQGNSA, per germline. This CDR3 is built from 16 residues. V was pared by 5 bases and J by 7 bases, with 7 bases of the junction left unmatched. The CDR3 nucleotides read TGTGCCAGCAGCCCGACTAGCGGGGGGTGGATCGGGGAGCTGTTTTTT. Protein: CASSPTSGGWIGELFF.

A few counts support this clonotype. The genes are TRBV7-9 and TRBJ2-7; 9 bases match TRBD2. CDR3 size: 15 residues. Germline values: CDR1 SEHNR, CDR2 FQNEAQ (reference sequence). V gave up 2 bases and J gave up 4 bases; unmatched junction bases: 6. The CDR3 DNA reads TGTGCCAGCAGCTTATTAGCGGGAGTAGGGTACGAGCAGTACTTC. The encoded protein is CASSLLAGVGYEQYF.

This clonotype has at least ten counts. The genes are TRBV2 and TRBJ2-3, with D possibly being TRBD2 (7 bases). Germline CDR1 reads SNHLY; CDR2 reads FYNNEI. Trimming took 9 bases from V and 1 from J, leaving 20 bases between them. The CDR3 has 16 amino acids. CDR3 DNA sequence: TGTGCCAGGACGCCAGTCCCGGGGGGCGGCACAGATACGCAGTATTTT. The encoded protein is CARTPVPGGGTDTQYF.

In the case of this clonotype: This may stem from a read error, because a much larger clone lies one nucleotide away. The rearrangement joins TRBV20-1 to TRBJ1-2; no firm D call. The germline gives CDR1 DFQATT, CDR2 SNEGSKA (reference sequence). Trimming left V 1 base short and J 1 base short, with 13 bases between. The CDR3 runs to 15 residues. This chain's CDR3 is CSARAGLPYNYGYTF. The CDR3 coding sequence is TGCAGTGCTAGAGCCGGACTACCTTATAACTATGGCTACACCTTC.

This clonotype was observed many times. V usage is TRBV19 and J usage is TRBJ2-7; TRBD2 matches at 8 bases. The germline V gene has CDR1 LNHDA and CDR2 SQIVND (reference sequence). Germline trimming cut 6 bases from V and 3 bases from J; bases unmatched to any gene: 7. The CDR3 loop spans 14 amino acids. CDR3 DNA: TGTGCCAGTAGCCCGGGACTAGAAATCTACGAGCAGTACTTC. This codes for CASSPGLEIYEQYF.

The chain carries TRBV20-1 and TRBJ2-5; D is possibly TRBD2 (7 bases). The CDR3 sequence is 17 residues long. The germline gives CDR1 DFQATT, CDR2 SNEGSKA (reference sequence). With 1 base removed from V and 4 bases from J, the gap between germline ends came to 22 bases. CDR3 DNA: TGCAGTGCTAGAGCCACAGGGAGGGCCTTGGTACCAGAGACCCAGTACTTC. Translated: CSARATGRALVPETQYF.